These T cell receptor beta chains were read from a single sample in a study of cytomegalovirus exposure and HLA in healthy donors. Profiled with immunoSEQ multiplex PCR; TCRdb holds only in-frame clones, not every one. Among over 100,000 clones listed, approximately 73% were seen once. Sequencing was performed on PBMCs. Every receptor here comes from a man in his forties in good health and CMV-seronegative. Both conserved end residues are part of each CDR3. D genes are given only for firm matches. Size values are once, few and many counts, or a class for expanded clones, and some rows have none.

size: NA
D: TRBD2
V: TRBV4-1
J: TRBJ2-2
CDR3: CASSQETSGGAGGELFF
DNA: TGCGCCAGCAGCCAAGAAACTAGCGGGGGGGCCGGCGGGGAGCTGTTTTTT

size: NA
D: TRBD2
V: TRBV29-1
J: TRBJ2-3
CDR3: CSVEGTSLATSTDTQYF
DNA: TGCAGCGTTGAAGGGACTAGCCTTGCTACTAGCACAGATACGCAGTATTTT

size: NA
D: TRBD1
V: TRBV10-3
J: TRBJ1-1
CDR3: CAIRDPGQGIRNTEAFF
DNA: TGTGCCATCAGAGATCCGGGACAGGGGATTAGAAACACTGAAGCTTTCTTT

size: NA
D: NA
V: TRBV19
J: TRBJ1-2
CDR3: CASSRDTEANYGYTF
DNA: TGTGCCAGTAGCAGGGACACAGAAGCTAACTATGGCTACACCTTC

size: NA
D: NA
V: TRBV5-1
J: TRBJ1-1
CDR3: CASSFSNTEAFF
DNA: TGCGCCAGCAGCTTCTCTAACACTGAAGCTTTCTTT

size: NA
D: NA
V: TRBV30
J: TRBJ2-7
CDR3: CAWSVAGPEQYF
DNA: TGTGCCTGGAGCGTCGCGGGGCCCGAGCAGTACTTC

size: NA
D: NA
V: TRBV7-2
J: TRBJ1-2
CDR3: CASSLDGVGGYTF
DNA: TGTGCCAGCAGCTTAGACGGGGTCGGAGGCTACACCTTC

size: NA
D: NA
V: TRBV2
J: TRBJ1-6
CDR3: CASLKTGYDNSPLHF
DNA: TGTGCCAGTCTCAAGACGGGGTACGATAATTCACCCCTCCACTTT

size: NA
D: NA
V: TRBV7-6
J: TRBJ1-2
CDR3: CASSPGAYGYTF
DNA: TGTGCCAGCAGCCCAGGGGCCTATGGCTACACCTTC

size: NA
D: NA
V: TRBV9
J: TRBJ2-2
CDR3: CASSVVGQNTGELFF
DNA: TGTGCCAGCAGCGTAGTAGGACAGAACACCGGGGAGCTGTTTTTT

size: NA
D: TRBD1
V: TRBV6-7
J: TRBJ2-7
CDR3: CRQGASYEQYF
DNA: TGTCGTCAGGGGGCCTCCTACGAGCAGTACTTC

size: NA
D: TRBD2
V: TRBV4-3
J: TRBJ2-3
CDR3: CASSQVTSGGAGTQYF
DNA: TGCGCCAGCAGCCAAGTGACTAGCGGGGGGGCGGGTACGCAGTATTTT

size: few
D: TRBD1
V: TRBV27
J: TRBJ1-3
CDR3: CASSAGGSGNTIYF
DNA: TGTGCCAGCAGCGCAGGGGGCTCTGGAAACACCATATATTTT

size: NA
D: TRBD1
V: TRBV6-1
J: TRBJ1-3
CDR3: CASIQTGLGNTIYF
DNA: TGTGCCAGCATACAGACAGGGCTCGGAAACACCATATATTTT

size: NA
D: NA
V: TRBV10-3
J: TRBJ2-1
CDR3: CAISESAFLGDNEQFF
DNA: TGTGCCATCAGTGAGTCCGCGTTCCTCGGGGACAATGAGCAGTTCTTC

size: NA
D: NA
V: TRBV25-1
J: TRBJ2-2
CDR3: CASSVNRVTGELFF
DNA: TGTGCCAGCAGTGTCAACAGGGTAACCGGGGAGCTGTTTTTT

size: NA
D: TRBD2
V: TRBV6-1
J: TRBJ2-7
CDR3: CASAPLWEGVAEQYF
DNA: TGTGCCAGTGCCCCATTGTGGGAGGGAGTAGCCGAGCAGTACTTC

size: NA
D: TRBD2
V: TRBV7-3
J: TRBJ2-7
CDR3: CASSLGGGTYEQYF
DNA: TGTGCCAGCAGCCTCGGGGGGGGTACCTACGAGCAGTACTTC

size: NA
D: TRBD1
V: TRBV6-5
J: TRBJ2-7
CDR3: CASSYSGTGGYEQYF
DNA: TGTGCCAGCAGTTACTCCGGGACAGGGGGCTACGAGCAGTACTTC

size: NA
D: NA
V: TRBV18
J: TRBJ2-7
CDR3: CASSQQIGTHAYEQYF
DNA: TGTGCCAGCTCACAACAAATCGGGACACACGCCTACGAGCAGTACTTC

size: NA
D: NA
V: TRBV5-1
J: TRBJ1-1
CDR3: CASSLAGGLPPRGTEAFF
DNA: TGCGCCAGCAGCTTGGCCGGGGGACTACCCCCGCGGGGCACTGAAGCTTTCTTT

size: NA
D: TRBD1
V: TRBV4-3
J: TRBJ2-3
CDR3: CASSLTGVWTDTQYF
DNA: TGCGCCAGCAGCCTAACAGGGGTTTGGACAGATACGCAGTATTTT

size: NA
D: NA
V: TRBV27
J: TRBJ2-1
CDR3: CASSLSARGLWNEQFF
DNA: TGTGCCAGCAGTTTATCAGCGCGGGGGCTATGGAATGAGCAGTTCTTC

size: NA
D: NA
V: TRBV11-2
J: TRBJ2-7
CDR3: CASSLEAYEQYF
DNA: TGTGCCAGCAGCTTGGAGGCCTACGAGCAGTACTTC

size: NA
D: TRBD1
V: TRBV28
J: TRBJ1-6
CDR3: CASRGQTINSPLHF
DNA: TGTGCCAGCAGGGGACAGACGATTAATTCACCCCTCCACTTT

size: NA
D: TRBD2
V: TRBV6-4
J: TRBJ2-1
CDR3: CASSAGLAHYNEQFF
DNA: TGTGCCAGCAGTGCGGGACTAGCGCATTACAATGAGCAGTTCTTC

size: NA
D: NA
V: TRBV4-2
J: TRBJ1-1
CDR3: CASSQDGGTEAFF
DNA: TGTGCCAGCAGCCAAGATGGGGGGACTGAAGCTTTCTTT

size: once
D: NA
V: TRBV29-1
J: TRBJ2-1
CDR3: CSARGSNEQFF
DNA: TGCAGCGCCCGGGGGAGCAATGAGCAGTTCTTC

size: NA
D: NA
V: TRBV7-9
J: TRBJ1-1
CDR3: CASSGVGEAFF
DNA: TGTGCCAGCAGCGGAGTTGGTGAAGCTTTCTTT

size: NA
D: NA
V: TRBV4-1
J: TRBJ1-1
CDR3: CASSQDRVRTEAFF
DNA: TGCGCCAGCAGCCAAGACAGGGTGCGGACTGAAGCTTTCTTT

size: NA
D: NA
V: TRBV15
J: TRBJ2-7
CDR3: CATSRDGTAKLEQYF
DNA: TGTGCCACCAGCAGAGACGGGACTGCTAAGCTCGAGCAGTACTTC

size: once
D: NA
V: TRBV4-3
J: TRBJ2-7
CDR3: CASSQDPGVESYEQYF
DNA: TGCGCCAGCAGCCAAGATCCGGGGGTCGAATCCTACGAGCAGTACTTC

size: few
D: NA
V: TRBV5-5
J: TRBJ2-3
CDR3: CASSLETGISRDTQYF
DNA: TGTGCCAGCAGCTTAGAGACTGGAATAAGTAGAGATACGCAGTATTTT

size: once
D: TRBD1
V: TRBV6-5
J: TRBJ2-7
CDR3: CASSYSKDRGRFF
DNA: TGTGCCAGCAGTTACTCGAAGGACAGGGGGCGATTCTTC

size: NA
D: TRBD2
V: TRBV11-3
J: TRBJ2-1
CDR3: CASSPVAGEGGEQFF
DNA: TGTGCCAGCAGCCCTGTAGCGGGGGAGGGAGGGGAGCAGTTCTTC

size: few
D: NA
V: TRBV6-1
J: TRBJ1-5
CDR3: CASSDRGNQPQHF
DNA: TGTGCCAGCAGTGACAGGGGCAATCAGCCCCAGCATTTT

size: NA
D: TRBD1
V: TRBV7-2
J: TRBJ2-7
CDR3: CASSPRGGDRGTYGQYF
DNA: TGTGCCAGCAGTCCAAGGGGGGGGGACAGGGGTACCTACGGGCAGTACTTC

size: NA
D: NA
V: TRBV12-5
J: TRBJ2-5
CDR3: CASGLRGGKGETQYF
DNA: TGTGCTAGTGGTTTGAGGGGCGGGAAGGGAGAGACCCAGTACTTC

size: NA
D: TRBD1
V: TRBV6-1
J: TRBJ1-3
CDR3: CASRNGQGGTIYF
DNA: TGTGCCAGCAGGAACGGACAGGGGGGCACCATATATTTT

size: NA
D: TRBD1
V: TRBV4-1
J: TRBJ2-2
CDR3: CASSRGQGTNTGELFF
DNA: TGCGCCAGCAGCCGGGGACAGGGGACGAACACCGGGGAGCTGTTTTTT

size: NA
D: TRBD2
V: TRBV27
J: TRBJ2-7
CDR3: CASSLTRGDEQYF
DNA: TGTGCCAGCAGTTTAACGCGGGGGGACGAGCAGTACTTC

size: NA
D: TRBD1
V: TRBV6-6
J: TRBJ1-3
CDR3: CASSYPKTGTGNTIYF
DNA: TGTGCCAGCAGTTACCCTAAGACAGGGACTGGAAACACCATATATTTT

size: NA
D: TRBD2
V: TRBV19
J: TRBJ2-3
CDR3: CASSIETAGSTDTQYF
DNA: TGTGCCAGTAGTATAGAAACAGCGGGGAGCACAGATACGCAGTATTTT

size: NA
D: TRBD1
V: TRBV7-9
J: TRBJ1-5
CDR3: CASSLGVTGGDQPQHF
DNA: TGTGCCAGCAGCTTAGGGGTGACAGGGGGGGATCAGCCCCAGCATTTT

size: NA
D: TRBD1
V: TRBV11-3
J: TRBJ1-5
CDR3: CASSRNPTGRISNQPQHF
DNA: TGTGCCAGCAGCCGCAACCCGACAGGGAGGATTTCTAATCAGCCCCAGCATTTT

size: NA
D: NA
V: TRBV27
J: TRBJ2-7
CDR3: CASSSSSANEQYF
DNA: TGTGCCAGCAGTTCGTCTAGCGCTAACGAGCAGTACTTC

size: NA
D: TRBD2
V: TRBV5-1
J: TRBJ2-5
CDR3: CASSWGLAGSGETQYF
DNA: TGCGCCAGCAGCTGGGGACTAGCGGGGTCCGGTGAGACCCAGTACTTC

size: few
D: NA
V: TRBV13
J: TRBJ1-3
CDR3: CASSLRVDTIYF
DNA: TGTGCCAGCAGCTTGCGGGTAGACACCATATATTTT

size: NA
D: TRBD2
V: TRBV7-9
J: TRBJ2-3
CDR3: CASSPRTSGGSTDTQYF
DNA: TGTGCCAGCAGCCCGAGGACTAGCGGGGGATCCACAGATACGCAGTATTTT

size: NA
D: TRBD1
V: TRBV5-8
J: TRBJ2-7
CDR3: CASSLGQGAGNEQYF
DNA: TGTGCCAGCAGCCTCGGACAGGGGGCGGGCAACGAGCAGTACTTC

size: NA
D: TRBD2
V: TRBV7-8
J: TRBJ2-7
CDR3: CASSRTRTHEQYF
DNA: TGTGCCAGCAGCCGGACTAGAACCCACGAGCAGTACTTC

size: NA
D: NA
V: TRBV30
J: TRBJ1-1
CDR3: CAWRVDRTEAFF
DNA: TGTGCCTGGAGGGTAGATCGGACTGAAGCTTTCTTT

size: NA
D: NA
V: TRBV7-6
J: TRBJ1-2
CDR3: CASSTRGGYGYTF
DNA: TGTGCCAGCAGCACAAGGGGGGGATATGGCTACACCTTC

size: NA
D: TRBD2
V: TRBV29-1
J: TRBJ2-3
CDR3: CSVRGGWDLMDTQYF
DNA: TGCAGCGTTCGGGGAGGGTGGGACCTCATGGATACGCAGTATTTT

size: NA
D: TRBD1
V: TRBV7-9
J: TRBJ1-2
CDR3: CASSVGQGYYGYTF
DNA: TGTGCCAGCAGCGTAGGACAGGGATACTATGGCTACACCTTC

size: NA
D: TRBD1
V: TRBV4-1
J: TRBJ1-1
CDR3: CASSQDGDRGTEAFF
DNA: TGCGCCAGCAGCCAAGATGGCGACAGGGGGACTGAAGCTTTCTTT

size: NA
D: NA
V: TRBV9
J: TRBJ1-3
CDR3: CASSVAPQGTIYF
DNA: TGTGCCAGCAGCGTAGCCCCCCAGGGCACCATATATTTT

size: NA
D: NA
V: TRBV7-2
J: TRBJ2-7
CDR3: CASSFRGHLSYEQYF
DNA: TGTGCCAGCAGCTTCCGGGGACACCTCTCCTACGAGCAGTACTTC